This T cell receptor beta chain was found in a study of cytomegalovirus exposure and HLA in healthy donors. Whole-study context: Unique TCR beta sequences numbering approximately 120 million came from approximately 180 million T cells in an earlier analysis. Study-level results: Later on, a genetic analysis was performed. It linked a missense variant in DCLRE1C with V- and J-gene trimming of TCR beta. As immune exposure information, only CMV serostatus was available.

Both 60 Vbeta primers and 13 Jbeta primers went into the PCR. Repertoires were generated with immunoSEQ multiplex PCR, while TCRdb's copy carries only in-frame clones and drops some. This sample yields roughly 150,000 clones, of which just over 75% are seen a single time; about 1.4% belongs to the top ten. The CDR3 runs 16 residues. With 8 bases clipped from V and 6 bases from J, the junction kept 16 bases outside the gene matches. Per germline, CDR1 MGHDK and CDR2 SYGVNS. Comment on this clone: Its antigen is unknown.

The rearrangement uses TRBV25-1 and TRBJ1-3; 7 bases map to TRBD1. Source material: PBMCs. This sequence originates from a man in his forties in good health and CMV-seronegative. DNA for the CDR3: TGTGCCAGCGGGACTGTAAAAACGGGACAGCAAAACACCATATATTTT. This encodes CASGTVKTGQQNTIYF.